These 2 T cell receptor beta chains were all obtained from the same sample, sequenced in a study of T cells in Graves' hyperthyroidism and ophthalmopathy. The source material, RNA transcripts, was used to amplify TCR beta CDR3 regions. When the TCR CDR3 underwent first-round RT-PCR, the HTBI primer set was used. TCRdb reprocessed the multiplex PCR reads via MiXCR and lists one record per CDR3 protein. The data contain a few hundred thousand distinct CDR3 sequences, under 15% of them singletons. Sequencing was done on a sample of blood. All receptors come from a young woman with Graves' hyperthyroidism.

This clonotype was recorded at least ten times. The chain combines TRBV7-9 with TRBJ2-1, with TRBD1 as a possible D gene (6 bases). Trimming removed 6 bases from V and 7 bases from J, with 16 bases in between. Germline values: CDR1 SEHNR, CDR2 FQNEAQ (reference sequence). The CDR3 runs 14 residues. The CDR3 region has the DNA TGTGCCAGCAGTGAATACAGGGATAGGAATGAGCAGTTCTTC. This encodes CASSEYRDRNEQFF.

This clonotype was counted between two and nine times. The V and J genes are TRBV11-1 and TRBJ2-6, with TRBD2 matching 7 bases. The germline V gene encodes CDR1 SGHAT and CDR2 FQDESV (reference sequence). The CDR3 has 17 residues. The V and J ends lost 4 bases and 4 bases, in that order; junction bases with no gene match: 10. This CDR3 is CASSSIAGGTGANVLTF. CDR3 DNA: TGTGCCAGCAGCTCAATAGCGGGCGGGACCGGGGCCAACGTCCTGACTTTC.